These 25 T cell receptor beta chains were sequenced from one sample in a study of T cells after yellow fever vaccination. TCRdb reprocessed the 5' RACE reads via MiXCR and lists one record per CDR3 protein. The sample records a few hundred thousand distinct CDR3 sequences, roughly 8.7% being singletons. The material was CD4+ T cells sorted from PBMCs, obtained 5 days after the yellow fever booster vaccination. The receptors derive from a man younger than 35 who received the YFV17D yellow fever vaccine.

The chain carries TRBV7-9 and TRBJ1-3; weak D call: TRBD1 (5 bases). This CDR3 is built from 15 residues. Germline V gene lookup returns CDR1 SEHNR and CDR2 FQNEAQ (reference sequence). Trimming left V 3 bases short and J 0 bases short, with 9 bases between. The CDR3: CASSFPGTSGNTIYF. DNA of the CDR3: TGTGCCAGCAGCTTTCCAGGGACCTCTGGAAACACCATATATTTT.

This clonotype was seen a handful of times. The CDR3 DNA follows: TGCGCCAGCAGCTCATCCGGGACAGGGGATGAAGCTTTCTTT. Translated, it gives CASSSSGTGDEAFF. The V gene is TRBV5-1, the J gene TRBJ1-1; 10 positions agree with TRBD1. J lost 7 bases, V lost 3 bases, and 6 bases had no gene match. The CDR3 runs 14 residues. Germline CDR1 and CDR2: SGHRS and YFSETQ.

This chain links TRBV12-3 or TRBV12-4 with TRBJ2-1, with D maybe TRBD2 (6 bases). CDR3 length: 13 residues. The ends were cut back, 8 bases at V and 9 bases at J, with 17 bases in the middle. Written as DNA, the CDR3 is TGTGCCAGCCATCCCTGGACGGAGGGTGAGCAGTTCTTC. Amino acid sequence: CASHPWTEGEQFF.

The table lists this clonotype with a count of one. V usage is TRBV7-3 and J usage is TRBJ2-1; D unclear. The CDR3 extends over 14 amino acids. The germline V and J ends were trimmed by 5 bases and 8 bases, with 16 bases remaining between them. Germline V gives CDR1 SGHTA, CDR2 FQGTGA. The CDR3 DNA reads TGTGCCAGCAGCATTTCCTCTAGTAACGATGAGCAGTTCTTC. This encodes CASSISSSNDEQFF.

The V call is TRBV19, the J call TRBJ2-2; the D is unclear. Trimming left V 3 bases short and J 0 bases short, with 5 bases between. This CDR3 comprises 14 residues. Germline lookup yields CDR1 LNHDA and CDR2 SQIVND (reference sequence). CDR3 DNA: TGTGCCAGTAGTATTCCTACGAACACCGGGGAGCTGTTTTTT. Translating gives CASSIPTNTGELFF.

This clonotype was seen a few times. The chain joins TRBV7-2 to TRBJ1-3; 9 bases line up with TRBD1. After removal of 4 bases from V and 0 bases from J, the junction contained 4 bases not matched to a gene. CDR3 size: 16 residues. CDR1 and CDR2 from the germline V gene are SGHTA and FQGNSA. The CDR3 nucleotides are TGTGCCAGCAGCTATACGACAGGGGGCTCTGGAAACACCATATATTTT. This translates into CASSYTTGGSGNTIYF.

The chain employs TRBV29-1 and TRBJ2-5; 9 nucleotides agree with TRBD1. The trim removed 4 bases at V and 5 bases at J, leaving 8 bases unmatched. The CDR3 runs to 14 residues. The germline V gene encodes CDR1 SQVTM and CDR2 ANQGSEA. In DNA, the CDR3 is TGCAGCGTTGGCTCGGACAGGGGTGTGGAGACCCAGTACTTC. Protein product: CSVGSDRGVETQYF.

This clonotype turned up a few times. The chain carries TRBV20-1 and TRBJ2-1; unclear D gene. V lost 3 bases and J 9 bases, leaving 12 bases between the germline ends. The germline V gene encodes CDR1 DFQATT and CDR2 SNEGSKA (reference sequence). The CDR3 runs to 12 residues. The CDR3 sequence is CSASASLSEQFF. The CDR3 bases are TGCAGTGCTAGCGCTAGTCTCAGTGAGCAGTTCTTC.

The chain joins TRBV7-2 to TRBJ2-1; D unclear. CDR3 length equals 13 residues. Germline V gene data show CDR1 as SGHTA and CDR2 as FQGNSA. With 3 bases removed from V and 5 bases from J, the gap between germline ends came to 8 bases. The CDR3, as DNA: TGTGCCAGCAGCTTTTATCTAGACAATGAGCAGTTCTTC. Translated: CASSFYLDNEQFF.

The chain uses TRBV5-6 and TRBJ1-1; D gene unclear. V lost 3 bases and J lost 3, with 15 bases in between. Germline CDR1 SGHDT, CDR2 YYEEEE. The CDR3 spans 15 residues. The CDR3 reads CASSSPQEGYTEAFF. DNA of the CDR3: TGTGCCAGCAGCTCCCCTCAGGAAGGATACACTGAAGCTTTCTTT.

J is TRBJ2-6 and V is TRBV15, with D perhaps matching TRBD2 (5 bases). CDR3 length equals 18 residues. V lost 4 bases to trimming and J lost 0 bases, with 16 bases between them. CDR1 and CDR2 (germline): LNHNV, YYDKDF (reference sequence). The CDR3 DNA follows: TGTGCCACCAGCATCCCCCTCGGGGTGGGCTCTGGGGCCAACGTCCTGACTTTC. Protein sequence: CATSIPLGVGSGANVLTF.

This clonotype was observed many times. As DNA, the CDR3 is TGTGCCAGCAGCCAAGATGGGGGGGAGGAGCAGTACTTC. Amino acids: CASSQDGGEEQYF. The chain is built from TRBV4-2 and TRBJ2-7; 7 positions agree with TRBD2. Germline assignment: CDR1 LGHNA and CDR2 YNFKEQ. The CDR3 sequence is 13 residues long. Trimming removed 0 bases from V and 7 bases from J; junction bases left unmatched: 3.

This clonotype has only a few counts. The chain carries TRBV3-1 and TRBJ2-3, with a tentative D call TRBD1 (6 bases). This CDR3 has 15 amino acids. Germline loops: CDR1 LGHDT, CDR2 YNNKEL (reference sequence). The germline V and J ends were trimmed by 4 bases and 6 bases, with 17 bases remaining between them. CDR3 coding DNA: TGTGCCAGCAGCCTGCAGGGGCTTCCCAGGGATACGCAGTATTTT. Protein: CASSLQGLPRDTQYF.

This clonotype has just a few counts. The chain links TRBV2 to TRBJ2-7; no firm D call. V dropped 7 bases and J dropped 1 base, with 17 bases sitting between them. CDR3 length equals 15 residues. Germline CDR1 is SNHLY and CDR2 is FYNNEI. The CDR3 sequence: CASIPNLGFSYEQYV. CDR3 nucleotide sequence: TGTGCCAGCATCCCAAACCTAGGTTTTTCCTACGAGCAGTACGTC.

Concerning this clonotype itself: A much larger clone lies one base from this, so it may be a read error. The V call is TRBV6-1, the J call TRBJ2-7; D not certain. V lost 6 bases to trimming and J lost 0 bases, with 6 bases between them. The V gene's germline CDR1 is MNHNS and CDR2 SASEGT. The CDR3 runs 12 residues. This CDR3 is CASRFSSYEQYF. Here the CDR3 DNA reads TGTGCCAGCAGGTTCAGCTCCTACGAGCAGTACTTC.

This clonotype was detected only a few times. This chain uses TRBV7-6 with TRBJ1-1; a weak D match, TRBD1 (6 bases). Germline CDR1 and CDR2: SGHVS and FNYEAQ. The length of the CDR3 is 15 residues. The germline V and J ends were trimmed by 0 bases and 1 base, with 9 bases remaining between them. The CDR3 sequence: CASSLAWGANTEAFF. CDR3 sequence (DNA): TGTGCCAGCAGCTTAGCCTGGGGGGCGAACACTGAAGCTTTCTTT.

This clonotype was counted between two and nine times. The rearrangement links TRBV5-1 to TRBJ2-5; weak D call: TRBD1 (6 bases). The CDR3 runs to 13 residues. Per the germline V gene, CDR1 is SGHRS and CDR2 is YFSETQ. V was trimmed by 6 bases and J by 2 bases, leaving 11 bases between them. For the CDR3, the DNA is TGCGCCAGCACACAACAGGGACAAGAGACCCAGTACTTC. Translated: CASTQQGQETQYF.

The V and J genes are TRBV12-3 or TRBV12-4 and TRBJ1-2; D gene uncertain. The CDR3 runs 14 residues. V was shortened by 5 bases and J by 0 bases, with 10 bases between the two germline ends. The CDR3 DNA follows: TGTGCCAGCAGTCCCCTCATAGCTAACTATGGCTACACCTTC. Translating it yields CASSPLIANYGYTF.

Ten or more counts support this clonotype. The chain combines TRBV6-6 with TRBJ1-5; no clear D gene. Germline V lookup: CDR1 MNHNY, CDR2 SVGAGI (reference sequence). The CDR3 consists of 15 residues. V was cut by 7 bases and J by 0 bases, with 13 bases left in between. CDR3 DNA sequence: TGTGCCAGCAAGACGGCGGAGAATAGCAATCAGCCCCAGCATTTT. This encodes CASKTAENSNQPQHF.

The chain combines TRBV5-4 with TRBJ1-2, with 7 positions matching TRBD1. Germline trimming cut 4 bases from V and 8 bases from J; bases unmatched to any gene: 20. CDR1 SGHNT and CDR2 YYREEE come from the germline V gene (reference sequence). This CDR3 has 17 amino acids. The CDR3 is CASSPQTGIQLGRGYTF. The CDR3 DNA reads as TGTGCCAGCAGCCCCCAGACAGGGATCCAACTTGGTAGAGGCTACACCTTC.

V usage is TRBV12-3 or TRBV12-4 and J usage is TRBJ2-4; TRBD1 matches at 7 bases. V gave up 8 bases and J gave up 7 bases; unmatched junction bases: 8. The CDR3 contains 13 residues. As DNA, the CDR3 is TGTGCCAGCGCCCGACAGGGCGTTAACATTCAGTACTTC. Translated, it gives CASARQGVNIQYF.

J is TRBJ1-2 and V is TRBV24-1; 7 bases match TRBD1. Germline assignment: CDR1 KGHDR and CDR2 SFDVKD. V dropped 4 bases and J dropped 9; count of bases not matched to a gene: 10. The CDR3 loop spans 14 amino acids. CDR3 in amino acids: CATSDVTTGLSYTF. The CDR3 DNA sequence: TGTGCCACCAGTGACGTAACGACAGGGTTGAGCTACACCTTC.

The sample holds many counts of this clonotype. The chain links TRBV27 to TRBJ2-7; D gene ambiguous. The CDR3 is 13 amino acids. Per the germline V gene, CDR1 is MNHEY and CDR2 is SMNVEV (reference sequence). V shed 5 bases and J shed 9 bases, with 17 bases lying between them. DNA for the CDR3: TGTGCCAGCAGTCCCCCCGGCTACGGCGGGCAGTACTTC. Encoded protein: CASSPPGYGGQYF.

The chain uses TRBV5-1 and TRBJ1-1; the D is unclear. The CDR3 sequence is 14 residues long. The germline CDR1 and CDR2 sequences are SGHRS and YFSETQ. V was pared by 4 bases and J by 1 base, with 11 bases between. This chain's CDR3 is CASSLTPGNTEAFF. CDR3 sequence (DNA): TGCGCCAGCAGCCTCACCCCAGGGAACACTGAAGCTTTCTTT.

This chain connects TRBV5-5 to TRBJ2-1, with 9 bases lining up with TRBD1. The CDR3 spans 16 residues. V shed 3 bases and J 3 bases; nucleotides not matched to a gene: 7. Germline values: CDR1 SGHKS, CDR2 YYEKEE (reference sequence). CDR3 nucleotide sequence: TGTGCCAGCAGCTCCCACCCGGACAGGGGCTACAATGAGCAGTTCTTC. Protein sequence: CASSSHPDRGYNEQFF.